This T cell receptor (beta chain) was captured by sequencing in a study of blood T cell repertoires in COVID-19 (dated by TCRdb to about 2020). In terms of the full investigation: Samples covering the acute and convalescent phases of COVID-19 were provided by collaborators in the United States, Italy and Spain. The prospective study material was composed of cDNA or gDNA derived from T cells, B-cell-depleted T cells, or PBMCs. Subjects who had been exposed to COVID-19, were actively infected with it, or had recovered from it provided the deeply sampled blood TCRbeta repertoires that made up the dataset. The repertoires were released in a freely available public database meant as a resource for research on the immune response to SARS-CoV-2. Samples were obtained from the ongoing ImmuneRACE study (first 160 participants) and from some 1,300 subjects provided by 6 global collaborators. Sample metadata almost always included a de-identified subject ID, COVID-19 status, age in years and sex. Where available, HLA class I and class II types were taken from metadata supplied by the sample provider and were not determined by assay-based typing.

Whole blood was collected in K2EDTA tubes by collaborating institutions according to the institutions' own protocols. For TCRbeta analysis, collaborators shipped samples as frozen whole blood, isolated PBMCs, or DNA extracted from either of those sample types. Comments on this clone: Its antigen specificity is not known. No much larger clone exists at a distance of one base, and base qualities are not known.

Sequences LGHNA (CDR1) and YNFKEQ (CDR2) are obtained from the germline V gene. V and J are truncated by 6 bases and 7 bases respectively, leaving an intervening sequence of 16 bases. The CDR3 runs 14 amino acids, cysteine and phenylalanine included. Kept here is only the CDR3 DNA, which spans 42 bases and is read in frame from base 1. Broad study findings and their caveats: Clinical and demographic metadata were provided uncurated, with the amount varying by source and participant.

TCRbeta CDR3 regions were amplified from genomic DNA using the immunoSEQ Assay, a bias-controlled multiplex PCR. Processing in the source paper ran as follows. Within the assay, amplification of reference gene primers was used to estimate how many nucleated cells each sample contained. Sequence reads were collapsed and filtered to measure the absolute abundance of every unique TCRbeta CDR3 rearrangement. For each sample, productive Simpson clonality was calculated as the square root of Simpson's diversity index across productive rearrangements. TCRdb's version of the immuneACCESS table is confined to in-frame rearrangements and falls short of the full clone set. An unresolved V gene accounts for under half of the shortfall where checked; the remainder is of unknown origin. The V and J calls and clone size are taken from that table; D and trimming were inferred from the DNA. A total of tens of thousands of clones appear in this sample, roughly 87% of them only once. Clones ranked in the top ten supply about 14% of the sample.

The specimen was peripheral blood. The V and J genes are TRBV4-2 and TRBJ2-1; the D gene is possibly TRBD1, with 5 bases matching. The origin of this receptor is a man aged 55 to 69 with active COVID-19. This receptor has the CDR3 CASRVDSRPNEQFF. The sequenced DNA: TGTGCCAGCAGAGTAGACAGCAGACCAAATGAGCAGTTCTTC.